The rows below give T cell receptor beta chains drawn from one sample of a study of shared clonotypes between healthy human individuals. The method was immunoSEQ multiplex PCR; TCRdb's version includes in-frame clones alone and lacks a portion of them. The repertoire consists of approximately 1.9 million clones, with 85% to 95% occurring once and the leading ten covering 1.5% to 2%. The sample taken for sequencing was naive CD8+ T cells from PBMCs. These receptor sequences come from a man aged 18 to 30 in good health. Some clones in this sample may be carry-over from other donors' samples. Each CDR3 is given with its conserved first and last residue. A D gene is named only where the DNA matches it firmly.

D: .
V: TRBV6-6
J: TRBJ1-1
CDR3: CASSAANTEAFF
DNA: TGTGCCAGCAGCGCGGCGAACACTGAAGCTTTCTTT

D: .
V: TRBV11-2
J: TRBJ1-3
CDR3: CASSSWGLNSGNTIYF
DNA: TGTGCCAGCAGCTCTTGGGGCCTTAACTCTGGAAACACCATATATTTT

D: .
V: TRBV19
J: TRBJ1-2
CDR3: CASSITGGQALDGYTF
DNA: TGTGCCAGTAGTATCACCGGGGGGCAAGCGCTGGATGGCTACACCTTC

D: TRBD2
V: TRBV27
J: TRBJ2-1
CDR3: CASSLRLARYNEQFF
DNA: TGTGCCAGCAGTTTAAGACTAGCGAGGTACAATGAGCAGTTCTTC

D: .
V: TRBV19
J: TRBJ1-2
CDR3: CASSTGHGRFYGYTF
DNA: TGTGCCAGTAGTACGGGACACGGCCGGTTTTACGGCTACACCTTC

D: TRBD2
V: TRBV9
J: TRBJ2-1
CDR3: CASSPRTSGIVYNEQFF
DNA: TGTGCCAGCAGCCCTCGGACTAGCGGGATTGTCTACAATGAGCAGTTCTTC

D: TRBD2
V: TRBV11-2
J: TRBJ2-3
CDR3: CASSYSGRAADTQYF
DNA: TGTGCCAGCAGCTATAGCGGGAGGGCCGCAGATACGCAGTATTTT

D: TRBD2
V: TRBV6-1
J: TRBJ2-7
CDR3: CASSENRNGTSGPSTYEQYF
DNA: TGTGCCAGCAGTGAAAATCGGAACGGGACTAGCGGGCCAAGCACCTACGAGCAGTACTTC

D: .
V: TRBV14
J: TRBJ1-1
CDR3: CASSPRGTNTEAFF
DNA: TGTGCCAGCAGCCCCCGGGGGACCAACACTGAAGCTTTCTTT

D: .
V: TRBV9
J: TRBJ2-7
CDR3: CASSVAGGGPYEQYF
DNA: TGTGCCAGCAGCGTAGCGGGTGGCGGTCCCTACGAGCAGTACTTC

D: .
V: TRBV2
J: TRBJ2-7
CDR3: CASSPTENSYEQYF
DNA: TGTGCCAGCAGCCCCACGGAAAACTCCTACGAGCAGTACTTC

D: .
V: TRBV9
J: TRBJ1-1
CDR3: CASSVESTNTEAFF
DNA: TGTGCCAGCAGCGTAGAGTCAACGAACACTGAAGCTTTCTTT

D: .
V: TRBV27
J: TRBJ1-1
CDR3: CASSHPDSEAFF
DNA: TGTGCCAGCAGCCATCCCGACAGCGAAGCTTTCTTT